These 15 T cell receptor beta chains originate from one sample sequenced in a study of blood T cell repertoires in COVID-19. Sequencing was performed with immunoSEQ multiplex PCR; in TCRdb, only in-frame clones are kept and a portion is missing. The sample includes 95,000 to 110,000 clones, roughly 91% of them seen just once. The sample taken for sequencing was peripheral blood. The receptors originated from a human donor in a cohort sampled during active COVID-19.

The CDR3: CASSSTGYTEAFF. Written as DNA, the CDR3 is TGTGCCAGCAGTTCGACAGGTTACACTGAAGCTTTCTTT. The V call is TRBV28, the J call TRBJ1-1, with D maybe TRBD1 (6 bases). The germline V and J ends were trimmed by 4 bases and 3 bases, with 9 bases remaining between them. Per germline, CDR1 MDHEN and CDR2 SYDVKM. The CDR3 contains 13 residues.

The CDR3 is CASAQKRGHRNTGELFF. The CDR3 region has the DNA TGTGCCAGCGCACAAAAGAGAGGGCATCGGAACACCGGGGAGCTGTTTTTT. The chain combines TRBV27 with TRBJ2-2; D may be TRBD2 (5 bases). CDR1 and CDR2 from the germline V gene are MNHEY and SMNVEV (reference sequence). V dropped 8 bases and J dropped 1 base, with 20 bases sitting between them. CDR3 length: 17 amino acids.

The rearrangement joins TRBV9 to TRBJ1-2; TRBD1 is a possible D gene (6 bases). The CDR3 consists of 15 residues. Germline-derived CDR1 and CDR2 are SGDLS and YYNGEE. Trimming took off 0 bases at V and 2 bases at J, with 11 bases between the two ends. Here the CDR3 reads CASSVENRANYGYTF. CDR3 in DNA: TGTGCCAGCAGCGTAGAAAACAGGGCGAACTATGGCTACACCTTC.

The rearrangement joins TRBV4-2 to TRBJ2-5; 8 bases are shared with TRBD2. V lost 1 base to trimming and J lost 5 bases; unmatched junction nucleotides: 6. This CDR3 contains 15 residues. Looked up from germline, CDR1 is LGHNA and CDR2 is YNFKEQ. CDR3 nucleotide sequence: TGTGCCAGCAGCCAAGCAGCGGGGGTAGGGGAGACCCAGTACTTC. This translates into CASSQAAGVGETQYF.

The CDR3 region is CASSLDGQETQYF. In nucleotides, the CDR3 is TGCGCCAGCAGCCTAGACGGACAAGAGACCCAGTACTTC. The J gene is TRBJ2-5, the V gene TRBV5-1; no definite D call. This CDR3 has 13 amino acids. In germline, CDR1 is SGHRS, CDR2 YFSETQ. V was shortened by 4 bases and J by 2 bases, with 9 bases between the two germline ends.

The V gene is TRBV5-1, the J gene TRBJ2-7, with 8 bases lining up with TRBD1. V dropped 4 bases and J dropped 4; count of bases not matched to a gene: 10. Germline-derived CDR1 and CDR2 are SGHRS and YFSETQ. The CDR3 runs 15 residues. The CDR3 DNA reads TGCGCCAGCAGCCTCTCCCGGGACAGGCTTTACGAGCAGTACTTC. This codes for CASSLSRDRLYEQYF.

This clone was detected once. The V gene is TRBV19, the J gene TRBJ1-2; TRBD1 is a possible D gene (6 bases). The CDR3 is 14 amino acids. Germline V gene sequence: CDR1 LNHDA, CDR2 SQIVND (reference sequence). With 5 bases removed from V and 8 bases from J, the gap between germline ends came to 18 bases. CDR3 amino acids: CASSSQGPGRGYTF. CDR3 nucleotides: TGTGCCAGTAGTTCACAGGGACCGGGGAGAGGCTACACCTTC.

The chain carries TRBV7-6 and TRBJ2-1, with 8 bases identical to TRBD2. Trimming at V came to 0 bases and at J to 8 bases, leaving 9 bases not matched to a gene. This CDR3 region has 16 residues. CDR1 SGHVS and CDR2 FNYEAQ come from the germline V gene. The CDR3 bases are TGTGCCAGCAGCTTAGCGCAGGCTAGCGGGCCCCATGAGCAGTTCTTC. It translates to CASSLAQASGPHEQFF. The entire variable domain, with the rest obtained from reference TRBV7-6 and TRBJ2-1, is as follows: GAGVSQSPRYKVTKRGQDVALRCDPISGHVSLYWYRQALGQGPEFLTYFNYEAQQDKSGLPNDRFSAERPEGSISTLTIQRTEQRDSAMYRCASSLAQASGPHEQFFGPGTRLTVL.

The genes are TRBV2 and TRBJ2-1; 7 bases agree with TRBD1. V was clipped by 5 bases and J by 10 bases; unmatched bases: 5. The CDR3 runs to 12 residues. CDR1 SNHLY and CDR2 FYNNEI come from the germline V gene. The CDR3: CASSKQGWEQFF. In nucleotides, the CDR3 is TGTGCCAGCAGTAAACAGGGGTGGGAGCAGTTCTTC. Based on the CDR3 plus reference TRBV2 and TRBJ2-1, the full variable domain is EPEVTQTPSHQVTQMGQEVILRCVPISNHLYFYWYRQILGQKVEFLVSFYNNEISEKSEIFDDQFSVERPDGSNFTLKIRSTKLEDSAMYFCASSKQGWEQFFGPGTRLTVL.

CDR3 residues: CASSEGGGISAQHF. The CDR3, as DNA: TGTGCCAGCAGTGAGGGTGGAGGAATTTCGGCCCAGCATTTT. The chain employs TRBV28 and TRBJ1-5; D is uncertain. CDR1 MDHEN and CDR2 SYDVKM come from the germline V gene. CDR3 length equals 14 residues. Between the trimmed V and J ends, which lost 5 bases and 11 bases, there was a span of 19 bases.

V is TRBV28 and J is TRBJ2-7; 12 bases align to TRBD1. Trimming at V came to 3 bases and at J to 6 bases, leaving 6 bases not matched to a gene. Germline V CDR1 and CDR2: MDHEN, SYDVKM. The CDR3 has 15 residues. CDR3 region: CASSFRGTGGLEQYF. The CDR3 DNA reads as TGTGCCAGCAGTTTTAGGGGGACAGGGGGCCTCGAGCAGTACTTC.

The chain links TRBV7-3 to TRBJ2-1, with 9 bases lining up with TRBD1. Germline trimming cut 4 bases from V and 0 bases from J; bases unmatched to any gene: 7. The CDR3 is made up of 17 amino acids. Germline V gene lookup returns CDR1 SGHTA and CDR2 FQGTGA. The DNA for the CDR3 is TGTGCCAGCAGCTCCCCTTGGGACAGGGACTCCTACAATGAGCAGTTCTTC. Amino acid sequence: CASSSPWDRDSYNEQFF.

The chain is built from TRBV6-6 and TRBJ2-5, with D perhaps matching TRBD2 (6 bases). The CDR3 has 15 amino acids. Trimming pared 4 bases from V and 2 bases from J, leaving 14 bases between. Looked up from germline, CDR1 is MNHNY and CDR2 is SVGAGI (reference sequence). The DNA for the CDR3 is TGTGCCAGCAGTTCCGTTACTAGCTCGCAAGAGACCCAGTACTTC. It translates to CASSSVTSSQETQYF.

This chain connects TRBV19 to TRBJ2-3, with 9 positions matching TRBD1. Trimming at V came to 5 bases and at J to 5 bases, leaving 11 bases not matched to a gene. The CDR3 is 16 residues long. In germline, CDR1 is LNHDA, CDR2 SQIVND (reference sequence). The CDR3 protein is CASSYHPGQGVDTQYF. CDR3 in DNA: TGTGCCAGTAGTTACCATCCGGGACAGGGTGTAGATACGCAGTATTTT.

The CDR3 is CASGLGFTKKKAFF. CDR3 in DNA: TGTGCCAGCGGTTTGGGCTTTACAAAAAAGAAAGCTTTCTTT. The chain carries TRBV6-5 and TRBJ1-1; D uncertain. This CDR3 is built from 14 residues. CDR1 is MNHEY, CDR2 SVGAGI, per germline. Trimming cost V 8 bases and J 9 bases, with 22 bases left between them.